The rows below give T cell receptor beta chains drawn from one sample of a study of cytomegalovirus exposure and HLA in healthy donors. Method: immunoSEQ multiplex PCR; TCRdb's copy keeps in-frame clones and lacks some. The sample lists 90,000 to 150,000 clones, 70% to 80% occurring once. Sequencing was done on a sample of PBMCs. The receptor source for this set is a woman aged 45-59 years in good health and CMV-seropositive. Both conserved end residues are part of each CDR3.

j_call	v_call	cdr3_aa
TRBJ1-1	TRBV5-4	CASRDDRDPEAFF
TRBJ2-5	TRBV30	CAWSEVNLTGETQYF
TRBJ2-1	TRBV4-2	CASSQEKAGYNEQFF
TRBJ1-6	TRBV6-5	CASSMSQGNSPLHF
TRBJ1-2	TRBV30	CAWKSDRDGGYTF
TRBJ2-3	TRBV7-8	CASRLSGGASTDTQYF
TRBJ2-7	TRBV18	CASSPQQTSGRALDYEQYF
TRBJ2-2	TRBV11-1	CASRLDSGELFF
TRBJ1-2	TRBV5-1	CASSYAQGAVYGYTF
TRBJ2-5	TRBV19	CASSGTGETQYF
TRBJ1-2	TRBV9	CASSVTGAANYGYTF
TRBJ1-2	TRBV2	CASSGEGSNYGYTF